This is a list of T cell receptor beta chains from one sample in a study of T cell clones after liver transplantation. Repertoires were generated with immunoSEQ multiplex PCR, while TCRdb's copy carries only in-frame clones and drops some. The sample holds 98,000 or so clones, more than 75% seen once. The sequencing here drew on CD4+ T cells from blood, taken before liver transplant. These receptors came from a human donor who received a liver transplant. The CDR3 runs from the conserved cysteine through the conserved F or W. Each record gives: clone size, V gene, D gene, J gene, CDR3 protein, CDR3 DNA. D genes are given only for firm matches. Expanded clones get a size class; other rows say once, few or many, or leave the size out.

>-|TRBV11-1|-|TRBJ1-3
CASSFRDGNTIYF
TGTGCCAGCAGCTTTAGAGACGGAAACACCATATATTTT
>few|TRBV18|-|TRBJ2-7
CASSPPRDRHEQYF
TGTGCCAGCTCACCACCGCGGGATAGGCACGAGCAGTACTTC
>few|TRBV6-6|TRBD1|TRBJ1-5
CASSSETGSNQPQHF
TGTGCCAGCAGTTCAGAGACAGGGAGCAATCAGCCCCAGCATTTT
>-|TRBV6-6|TRBD1|TRBJ2-3
CASSLTGGTDTQYF
TGTGCCAGCAGTTTGACAGGGGGGACAGATACGCAGTATTTT
>-|TRBV5-1|-|TRBJ1-5
CASSLEGLSNQPQHF
TGCGCCAGCAGCTTGGAGGGTCTTAGCAATCAGCCCCAGCATTTT
>-|TRBV19|-|TRBJ1-5
CASSIGRGIAQPQHF
TGTGCCAGTAGTATTGGTAGGGGAATTGCCCAGCCCCAGCATTTT
>-|TRBV7-2|-|TRBJ2-7
CASSLEAGKAYEQYF
TGTGCCAGCAGCTTAGAGGCGGGGAAGGCCTACGAGCAGTACTTC
>-|TRBV7-2|-|TRBJ1-5
CASSLAGPQPQHF
TGTGCCAGCAGCTTAGCTGGTCCTCAGCCCCAGCATTTT
>-|TRBV5-1|TRBD2|TRBJ2-5
CASSLGGGFGETQYF
TGCGCCAGCAGCTTAGGCGGGGGTTTTGGGGAGACCCAGTACTTC
>-|TRBV9|-|TRBJ2-3
CASSVRGSDTQYF
TGTGCCAGCAGCGTCCGCGGCTCAGATACGCAGTATTTT
>-|TRBV9|TRBD1|TRBJ1-2
CASSVATTSGQGGGYTF
TGTGCCAGCAGCGTAGCCACGACGAGTGGACAGGGAGGTGGCTACACCTTC
>-|TRBV5-1|-|TRBJ2-2
CASQTGQNTGELFF
TGCGCCAGCCAGACCGGACAGAACACCGGGGAGCTGTTTTTT
>-|TRBV18|-|TRBJ2-3
CASSRGGNTQYF
TGTGCCAGCTCTCGAGGGGGAAATACGCAGTATTTT
>-|TRBV10-2|TRBD1|TRBJ2-7
CASSEPGQNYEQYF
TGCGCCAGCAGTGAGCCGGGACAGAACTACGAGCAGTACTTC
>-|TRBV18|-|TRBJ1-4
CASSPRQNNEKLFF
TGTGCCAGCTCACCAAGGCAGAATAATGAAAAACTGTTTTTT
>-|TRBV15|-|TRBJ2-2
CATSRGVGGRELFF
TGTGCCACCAGCAGGGGAGTCGGGGGAAGGGAGCTGTTTTTT
>few|TRBV7-3|TRBD2|TRBJ2-1
CASSLPTGGNEQFF
TGTGCCAGCAGCTTACCGACGGGGGGCAATGAGCAGTTCTTC
>-|TRBV5-1|-|TRBJ2-7
CASSLNRYEQYF
TGCGCCAGCAGCTTGAATCGCTACGAGCAGTACTTC
>-|TRBV29-1|-|TRBJ1-1
CSVYVPGQRNTEAFF
TGCAGCGTTTACGTCCCGGGACAAAGGAACACTGAAGCTTTCTTT
>-|TRBV7-3|-|TRBJ2-1
CASSLYGGAYEQFF
TGTGCCAGCAGCTTATATGGGGGGGCCTATGAGCAGTTCTTC
>-|TRBV4-3|-|TRBJ2-1
CASSQVATNSYNEQFF
TGCGCCAGCAGCCAAGTGGCGACTAACTCCTACAATGAGCAGTTCTTC
>-|TRBV6-5|-|TRBJ1-5
CASSPAGSSNQPQHF
TGTGCCAGCAGTCCCGCGGGGAGTAGCAATCAGCCCCAGCATTTT
>-|TRBV7-6|-|TRBJ2-3
CASSLGFGQSTDTQYF
TGTGCCAGCAGCCTAGGGTTTGGACAGAGCACAGATACGCAGTATTTT
>few|TRBV7-9|-|TRBJ1-4
CASSLVGAGEKLFF
TGTGCCAGCAGCTTAGTCGGGGCGGGGGAAAAACTGTTTTTT
>-|TRBV7-9|-|TRBJ1-1
CASSGYATQGNTEAFF
TGTGCCAGCAGCGGTTATGCGACACAGGGGAACACTGAAGCTTTCTTT
>medium-sized|TRBV2|-|TRBJ1-5
CASSYTENNQPQHF
TGTGCCAGCAGCTACACAGAGAACAATCAGCCCCAGCATTTT
>-|TRBV6-6|TRBD2|TRBJ2-2
CASSRYRAGGTGELFF
TGTGCCAGCAGCCGGTATAGAGCGGGAGGCACCGGGGAGCTGTTTTTT
>-|TRBV29-1|-|TRBJ2-1
CSVGGNEQFF
TGCAGCGTTGGGGGCAATGAGCAGTTCTTC
>once|TRBV7-3|TRBD2|TRBJ2-1
CASSLGRGSKNEQFF
TGTGCCAGCAGCTTAGGTCGCGGGAGTAAAAATGAGCAGTTCTTC
>-|TRBV2|TRBD1|TRBJ1-5
CASRETGNQPQHF
TGTGCCAGCAGGGAGACAGGGAACCAGCCCCAGCATTTT
>-|TRBV7-2|-|TRBJ2-1
CASSSAAWGNEQFF
TGTGCCAGCAGCTCAGCGGCTTGGGGGAATGAGCAGTTCTTC
>-|TRBV29-1|-|TRBJ1-1
CSVRQSNTEAFF
TGCAGCGTGAGACAGTCGAACACTGAAGCTTTCTTT
>-|TRBV4-2|-|TRBJ1-1
CASSLRSTEAFF
TGTGCCAGCAGCCTCCGTAGCACTGAAGCTTTCTTT
>medium-sized|TRBV7-3|-|TRBJ2-2
CASSLGQENTGELFF
TGTGCCAGCAGCTTAGGGCAGGAGAACACCGGGGAGCTGTTTTTT
>-|TRBV19|TRBD1|TRBJ1-2
CASTRRTGPYGYTF
TGTGCCAGTACCCGTCGGACAGGGCCCTATGGCTACACCTTC
>few|TRBV6-6|-|TRBJ1-2
CASKSPVASNYGYTF
TGTGCCAGCAAATCTCCTGTGGCATCTAACTATGGCTACACCTTC
>-|TRBV5-1|-|TRBJ2-3
CASSSWTETDTQYF
TGCGCCAGCAGCTCCTGGACAGAAACAGATACGCAGTATTTT
>-|TRBV6-1|-|TRBJ1-1
CASSENGWNTEAFF
TGTGCCAGCAGTGAAAATGGGTGGAACACTGAAGCTTTCTTT
>-|TRBV5-1|TRBD1|TRBJ2-3
CASSFGQGITDTQYF
TGCGCCAGCAGCTTCGGACAGGGCATCACAGATACGCAGTATTTT
>-|TRBV30|-|TRBJ2-1
CAWGAKRASLF
TGTGCCTGGGGAGCTAAGCGCGCCTCTCTCTTC
>once|TRBV6-6|-|TRBJ1-1
CASNWGMNTEAFF
TGTGCCAGCAATTGGGGGATGAACACTGAAGCTTTCTTT
>-|TRBV5-6|-|TRBJ1-2
CASSLYRGLNYGYTF
TGTGCCAGCAGCCTTTACCGGGGGCTCAACTATGGCTACACCTTC
>-|TRBV29-1|TRBD1|TRBJ2-1
CSVGEHLSGQGEQFF
TGCAGCGTTGGCGAGCACCTTAGCGGACAGGGTGAGCAGTTCTTC
>few|TRBV27|-|TRBJ1-2
CASTTLVGSYGYTF
TGTGCCAGCACCACTCTGGTGGGCAGCTATGGCTACACCTTC
>-|TRBV6-1|-|TRBJ1-5
CASRTGHINQPQHF
TGTGCCAGCAGAACAGGACACATCAATCAGCCCCAGCATTTT
>-|TRBV14|-|TRBJ1-3
CASSHPIRPGGNTIYF
TGTGCCAGCAGCCACCCGATCCGGCCTGGGGGAAACACCATATATTTT
>once|TRBV27|-|TRBJ1-1
CASRENTEAFF
TGTGCCAGCAGAGAGAACACTGAAGCTTTCTTT
>-|TRBV5-1|-|TRBJ1-6
CASSPTGSPLHF
TGCGCCAGCAGCCCCACGGGGTCACCCCTCCACTTT
>-|TRBV9|TRBD1|TRBJ2-7
CASSPSHGDRGLYEQYF
TGTGCCAGCAGCCCCTCCCACGGGGACAGGGGACTCTACGAGCAGTACTTC
>-|TRBV5-4|TRBD2|TRBJ2-5
CASSGGVLAGVGETQYF
TGTGCCAGCAGCGGGGGCGTTCTAGCGGGAGTGGGAGAGACCCAGTACTTC
>-|TRBV6-6|-|TRBJ1-4
CASTRVGNPTNEKLFF
TGTGCCAGCACTCGGGTCGGGAATCCAACTAATGAAAAACTGTTTTTT
>-|TRBV10-1|-|TRBJ2-3
CASSASRSSTDTQYF
TGCGCCAGCAGTGCGTCTAGGAGTTCCACAGATACGCAGTATTTT
>-|TRBV7-8|TRBD2|TRBJ2-7
CASSGRGRREEQYF
TGTGCCAGCAGTGGGAGGGGCCGCCGAGAGGAGCAGTACTTC
>few|TRBV5-1|-|TRBJ2-1
CASSFVTGNTGGDNEQFF
TGCGCCAGCAGCTTCGTGACAGGCAATACTGGCGGGGACAATGAGCAGTTCTTC
>-|TRBV29-1|-|TRBJ2-3
CSPYHPRTDTQYF
TGCAGCCCTTACCACCCACGGACAGATACGCAGTATTTT
>-|TRBV6-1|-|TRBJ2-7
CASSLTEFSYEQYF
TGTGCCAGCAGTCTGACGGAGTTCTCCTACGAGCAGTACTTC